The 19 T cell receptor beta chains below were found in one sample sequenced in a study of regulatory T cells in long-lasting Graves disease. CDR3-region Arm-PCR and iRepertoire HTBI primers produced the TCR beta libraries. TCRdb analysed the multiplex PCR reads with MiXCR anew, one entry per CDR3 protein. The sample shows 360,000 or so distinct CDR3 sequences, 16% of them seen only once. Time point here: newly diagnosed GD, antithyroid drugs for less than 3 months. TCR sequences were obtained from RNA taken from PBMCs. These data were also filed under a second study, of T cells in Graves' hyperthyroidism and ophthalmopathy.

Sequencing was performed on peripheral blood mononuclear cells (PBMCs), taken at new diagnosis, from a patient treated with antithyroid drugs. The receptors were sampled from a man in his forties with Graves disease.

In its sample, this clonotype was seen a few times. The gene calls are TRBV27 and TRBJ1-1, with D perhaps matching TRBD1 (6 bases). The germline CDR1 and CDR2 sequences are MNHEY and SMNVEV (reference sequence). Trimming pared 2 bases from V and 3 bases from J, leaving 13 bases between. The CDR3 length is 15 residues. In DNA form, the CDR3 reads TGTGCCAGCAGTTTACACTACAGGGACCACACTGAAGCTTTCTTT. Residues: CASSLHYRDHTEAFF.

This clonotype appeared many times. The chain has TRBV5-5 and TRBJ2-5; the match to TRBD2 covers 9 bases. The V gene's germline CDR1 is SGHKS and CDR2 YYEKEE (reference sequence). Unmatched junction bases numbered 4, after V lost 0 bases and J lost 1 base. This CDR3 region has 16 residues. CDR3 DNA: TGTGCCAGCAGCTTGGATCCTAGCGGGGTCCAAGAGACCCAGTACTTC. Translated, it gives CASSLDPSGVQETQYF.

Only a few counts were recorded for this clonotype. This CDR3 fails to terminate in the conserved phenylalanine or tryptophan, so it likely reflects a read error. The V gene is TRBV2, the J gene TRBJ1-5; 10 nucleotides agree with TRBD1. CDR3 size: 14 residues. The V segment lost 6 bases and the J segment 2 bases; nucleotides outside the gene matches: 1. Per the germline V gene, CDR1 is SNHLY and CDR2 is FYNNEI. This chain's CDR3 is CASSGTGGNQPQHL. CDR3 DNA sequence: TGTGCCAGCAGCGGGACAGGGGGCAATCAGCCCCAGCATCTT.

This clonotype was recorded a few times. This rearrangement joins TRBV6-1 to TRBJ2-7; D assignment may be TRBD1 or TRBD2 (6 bases each). CDR1 and CDR2 (germline): MNHNS, SASEGT. The length of the CDR3 is 17 residues. With 1 base removed from V and 2 bases from J, the gap between germline ends came to 18 bases. CDR3 protein: CASSEGVAGQPPYEQYF. CDR3 nucleotides: TGTGCCAGCAGTGAAGGGGTGGCGGGACAACCGCCCTACGAGCAGTACTTC.

Remarks on this clonotype: An end of the junction differs from the germline gene, which may be a read error. This rearrangement joins TRBV4-3 to TRBJ2-7; 10 nucleotides match TRBD1. The germline V gene has CDR1 LGHNA and CDR2 YSLEER. This CDR3 comprises 15 residues. The CDR3 DNA follows: TGCGCCAGCAGCCAAGCTCGACAGGGGGCCCACGAGCAGTGCTTC. It is translated as CASSQARQGAHEQCF.

This chain joins TRBV19 and TRBJ2-1; possible D gene TRBD2, 5 bases. The germline CDR1 and CDR2 sequences are LNHDA and SQIVND (reference sequence). The CDR3 spans 13 residues. Trimming removed 6 bases at V and 9 bases at J, with 15 bases between. CDR3 sequence reads: CASREELFGEQFF. The DNA for the CDR3 is TGTGCCAGTAGGGAGGAACTTTTTGGTGAGCAGTTCTTC.

The chain is built from TRBV19 and TRBJ1-1; D not resolved. The CDR3 runs to 13 residues. Germline V CDR1 and CDR2: LNHDA, SQIVND (reference sequence). Trimming took 2 bases from V and 1 from J, leaving 5 bases between them. The CDR3 nucleotides are TGTGCCAGTAGTATAAGCGGGAACACTGAAGCTTTCTTT. Residues: CASSISGNTEAFF.

The chain combines TRBV4-2 with TRBJ2-5, with D possibly being TRBD2 (6 bases). Per germline, CDR1 LGHNA and CDR2 YNFKEQ. Trimming cost V 0 bases and J 5 bases, with 19 bases left between them. CDR3 length: 17 residues. The CDR3 sequence: CASSQEGLAFGFETQYF. The CDR3 coding sequence is TGTGCCAGCAGCCAAGAAGGGCTAGCGTTTGGGTTTGAGACCCAGTACTTC.

In its sample, this clonotype was seen many times. This sequence joins TRBV9 and TRBJ2-3, with 14 nucleotides matching TRBD2. Trimming cost V 3 bases and J 8 bases; bases outside gene matches: 11. Germline CDR1 reads SGDLS; CDR2 reads YYNGEE. The CDR3 extends over 17 amino acids. CDR3 sequence (DNA): TGTGCCAGCAGCGACCCTCCCCGGACTAGCGGGGGGTTTACGCAGTATTTT. This codes for CASSDPPRTSGGFTQYF.

This clonotype was picked up many times. The chain uses TRBV19 and TRBJ1-5; the D gene is possibly TRBD1 (5 bases). This CDR3 has 16 residues. Germline V gene lookup returns CDR1 LNHDA and CDR2 SQIVND (reference sequence). The germline V and J ends were trimmed by 1 base and 6 bases, with 16 bases remaining between them. The CDR3 DNA is TGTGCCAGTAGTATAGGTGACAGCTCGAGTGCTCAGCCCCAGCATTTT. Translation gives CASSIGDSSSAQPQHF.

This clonotype was counted ten times or more. The CDR3 is CATSERTSGSYQETQYF. DNA for the CDR3: TGTGCCACCAGTGAGCGGACATCTGGTTCGTACCAAGAGACCCAGTACTTC. The chain employs TRBV24-1 and TRBJ2-5, with D possibly TRBD1 on 5 matching bases. This CDR3 region has 17 residues. CDR1 and CDR2 from the germline V gene are KGHDR and SFDVKD. V lost 4 bases, J lost 0 bases, and 17 bases lay in between.

This clonotype was counted only a few times. The chain joins TRBV28 to TRBJ1-4; 10 nucleotides match TRBD1. The CDR3 contains 16 residues. Unmatched junction bases numbered 13, after V lost 5 bases and J lost 10 bases. Germline CDR1 reads MDHEN; CDR2 reads SYDVKM. CDR3 nucleotides: TGTGCCAGCAGTCTTAGACAGGGGGCGATCCCACTAAAACTGTTTTTT. It encodes CASSLRQGAIPLKLFF.

This clonotype was picked up a small number of times. This rearrangement joins TRBV20-1 to TRBJ2-5; 8 nucleotides line up with TRBD2. The CDR3 length is 15 residues. Unmatched junction bases numbered 8, after V lost 0 bases and J lost 5 bases. Per germline, CDR1 DFQATT and CDR2 SNEGSKA (reference sequence). CDR3: CSARDLSRGGETQYF. The DNA of the CDR3 is TGCAGTGCTAGAGACCTGTCTCGGGGGGGGGAGACCCAGTACTTC.

This clonotype came up many times. The chain combines TRBV5-1 with TRBJ1-2; 7 bases are shared with TRBD1. V lost 4 bases, J lost 6 bases, and 9 bases stayed unmatched. Germline lookup yields CDR1 SGHRS and CDR2 YFSETQ. This CDR3 comprises 14 residues. The CDR3 here is CASSPTGALDGYTF. The CDR3 DNA is TGCGCCAGCAGCCCCACAGGGGCTCTCGATGGCTACACCTTC.

This clonotype was observed many times. The junction departs from germline at one end; a sequencing error may be responsible. The rearrangement uses TRBV4-1 and TRBJ1-6; TRBD1 matches 9 bases. From germline, CDR1 is MGHRA and CDR2 YSYEKL. The CDR3 contains 14 residues. Here the CDR3 reads CASSGTGNNSPLHF. In DNA form, the CDR3 reads TGTGCCAGCAGCGGGACAGGGAATAATTCACCCCTCCACTTT.

This clonotype was detected ten times or more. The chain joins TRBV28 to TRBJ2-1, with 10 nucleotides matching TRBD1. This CDR3 has 15 residues. V was pared by 6 bases and J by 5 bases, with 7 bases of the junction left unmatched. Germline lookup yields CDR1 MDHEN and CDR2 SYDVKM. The CDR3 is CASSILGTGDNEQFF. DNA of the CDR3: TGTGCCAGCAGCATACTGGGGACAGGGGACAATGAGCAGTTCTTC.

In this sample, this clonotype turned up many times. The rearrangement joins TRBV28 to TRBJ1-1; 9 nucleotides match TRBD1. The CDR3 extends over 15 amino acids. Germline CDR1 MDHEN, CDR2 SYDVKM. V lost 5 bases, J lost 3 bases, and 7 bases stayed unmatched. The chain's CDR3 is CASSATGGTHTEAFF. The CDR3 nucleotides are TGTGCCAGCAGTGCTACAGGGGGCACCCACACTGAAGCTTTCTTT.

The chain recombines TRBV5-4 with TRBJ2-5; TRBD2 agrees at 12 bases. The CDR3 covers 15 residues. CDR1 and CDR2 from the germline V gene are SGHNT and YYREEE (reference sequence). The ends lost 6 bases at V and 0 bases at J; junction bases unmatched: 3. The CDR3 sequence is CASTRTSGDQETQYF. CDR3 bases: TGTGCCAGCACCAGGACTAGCGGGGACCAAGAGACCCAGTACTTC.

A remark on this clonotype: With only one base between it and a far larger clone, this is likely a read error. The V and J genes are TRBV7-9 and TRBJ1-5; no reliable D call. From germline, CDR1 is SEHNR and CDR2 FQNEAQ (reference sequence). The CDR3 contains 15 residues. The chain's CDR3 is CASSRLVDSNRPQHF. CDR3 bases: TGTGCCAGCAGCCGACTTGTGGATAGCAATCGGCCCCAGCATTTT.